These 6 T cell receptor beta chains came from one sample sequenced in a study of blood T cell repertoires in COVID-19. Sequenced by immunoSEQ multiplex PCR; TCRdb stores in-frame clones only, minus some. The data hold 200,000 to 250,000 clones, with 82% observed a single time. Sequenced input: PBMCs or T cells enriched from blood (not recorded which). The receptor set was obtained from a woman in her sixties who had recovered from COVID-19.

The chain employs TRBV19 and TRBJ2-7; D possibly corresponds to TRBD2 (6 bases). The CDR3 sequence is 16 residues long. V was clipped by 3 bases and J by 2 bases, with 17 bases between them. CDR1 is LNHDA, CDR2 SQIVND, per germline (reference sequence). The CDR3 loop is CASSMTVGGGAYEQYF. The CDR3 DNA sequence: TGTGCCAGTAGTATGACGGTTGGCGGAGGGGCCTACGAGCAGTACTTC. Looking up the rest from reference TRBV19 and TRBJ2-7 gives the full variable domain: DGGITQSPKYLFRKEGQNVTLSCEQNLNHDAMYWYRQDPGQGLRLIYYSQIVNDFQKGDIAEGYSVSREKKESFPLTVTSAQKNPTAFYLCASSMTVGGGAYEQYFGPGTRLTVT.

The J gene is TRBJ2-5, the V gene TRBV6-1, with D perhaps TRBD2 (6 bases). Germline CDR1 is MNHNS and CDR2 is SASEGT. The CDR3 extends over 15 amino acids. V shed 0 bases and J shed 5 bases, with 13 bases lying between them. CDR3 loop: CASSEAQGGRETQYF. CDR3 nucleotides: TGTGCCAGCAGTGAAGCGCAGGGAGGAAGGGAGACCCAGTACTTC.

In this sample, this clone turned up a few times. The rearrangement links TRBV7-9 to TRBJ2-7; TRBD1 matches at 7 bases. V was clipped by 5 bases and J by 6 bases; unmatched bases: 7. CDR3 length: 13 residues. The germline V gene encodes CDR1 SEHNR and CDR2 FQNEAQ (reference sequence). The CDR3 spells CASSPSGQTEQYF. The CDR3, as DNA: TGTGCCAGCAGCCCCTCGGGACAGACCGAGCAGTACTTC.

As regards this clone: Other nucleotide sequences from this sample produce the same CDR3. The V gene is TRBV19, the J gene TRBJ1-1, with a tentative D call TRBD1 (6 bases). Germline loops: CDR1 LNHDA, CDR2 SQIVND (reference sequence). The CDR3 is 13 amino acids. Trimming removed 5 bases from V and 0 bases from J, with 7 bases in between. For the CDR3, the DNA is TGTGCCAGTAGTCAGGGGATGAACACTGAAGCTTTCTTT. It codes for CASSQGMNTEAFF.

The genes are TRBV14 and TRBJ2-1; 8 bases fit TRBD2. This CDR3 contains 17 residues. Germline V CDR1 and CDR2: SGHDN, FVKESK. V lost 1 base to trimming and J lost 10 bases; unmatched junction nucleotides: 15. For the CDR3, the DNA is TGTGCCAGCAGCCAAGGAAGAGGAGGCGGGAGGAAGGGCGAGCAGTTCTTC. Encoded protein: CASSQGRGGGRKGEQFF.

V gene TRBV5-1 combines with J gene TRBJ2-1, with D possibly matching TRBD1 (6 bases). The ends were cut back, 0 bases at V and 7 bases at J, with 11 bases in the middle. The CDR3 length is 14 residues. The V gene's germline CDR1 is SGHRS and CDR2 YFSETQ. The CDR3: CASSLAGTLNEQFF. CDR3 nucleotide sequence: TGCGCCAGCAGCTTGGCCGGGACATTAAATGAGCAGTTCTTC.